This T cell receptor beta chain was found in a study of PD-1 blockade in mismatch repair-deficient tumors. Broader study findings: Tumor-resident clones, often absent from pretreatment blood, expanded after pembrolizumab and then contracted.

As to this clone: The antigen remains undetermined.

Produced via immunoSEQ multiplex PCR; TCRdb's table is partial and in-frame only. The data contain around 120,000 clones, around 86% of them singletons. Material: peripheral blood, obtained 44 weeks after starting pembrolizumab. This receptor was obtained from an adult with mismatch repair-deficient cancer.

CDR3 in amino acids: CASSPSVRGTKNIQYF. The CDR3 nucleotides read TGTGCCAGCTCACCCTCTGTCCGGGGTACCAAAAACATTCAGTACTTC. The chain combines TRBV18 with TRBJ2-4; tentative D call: TRBD2 (5 bases). This CDR3 contains 16 residues. The V end lost 3 bases, the J end lost 2 bases, and 14 bases lay between the germline ends. Germline loops: CDR1 KGHSH, CDR2 LQKENI.